Listed here are 26 T cell receptor beta chains from one sample, sequenced in a study of blood T cell repertoires in COVID-19. This table comes from immunoSEQ multiplex PCR, and its TCRdb copy is limited to in-frame clones, with some not included. The sample holds roughly 87,000 clones; around nine tenths are singletons and the top ten take over 5%. Sample: peripheral blood. The receptors stem from a middle-aged man with acute or convalescent COVID-19.

The chain couples TRBV10-2 to TRBJ1-2; 9 nucleotides agree with TRBD1. The CDR3 is 13 amino acids. Trimming at V came to 8 bases and at J to 8 bases, leaving 9 bases not matched to a gene. Germline values: CDR1 WSHSY, CDR2 SAAADI. The DNA of the CDR3 is TGCGCCAGCGGTGGACAGGGGTTGGGAGGCTACACCTTC. The encoded protein is CASGGQGLGGYTF.

V is TRBV5-1 and J is TRBJ2-7, with TRBD1 identical over 9 bases. The V and J ends lost 4 bases and 3 bases, in that order; junction bases with no gene match: 5. Germline-derived CDR1 and CDR2 are SGHRS and YFSETQ. The CDR3 consists of 14 residues. DNA of the CDR3: TGCGCCAGCAGCCCGACGACAGGGGGCTACGAGCAGTACTTC. Its protein is CASSPTTGGYEQYF.

V and J are TRBV19 and TRBJ1-6, with D perhaps TRBD1 (6 bases). In germline, CDR1 is LNHDA, CDR2 SQIVND (reference sequence). The CDR3 spans 16 residues. V was clipped by 5 bases and J by 5 bases, with 16 bases between them. The CDR3, as DNA: TGTGCCAGTAGTGTAACCGGGACACCTAATAATTCACCCCTCCACTTT. Its translation is CASSVTGTPNNSPLHF.

This clone has only a few counts. V usage is TRBV30 and J usage is TRBJ2-5, with TRBD2 as a possible D gene (5 bases). The CDR3 has 14 amino acids. Germline CDR1 reads GTSNPN; CDR2 reads SVGIG (reference sequence). Between the trimmed V and J ends, which lost 4 bases and 2 bases, there was a span of 14 bases. In DNA, the CDR3 is TGTGCCTGGAAGACACTGGACTTTCAAGAGACCCAGTACTTC. It translates to CAWKTLDFQETQYF.

The chain recombines TRBV6-5 with TRBJ1-1; 9 bases are a match to TRBD1. This CDR3 is 12 amino acids long. J was trimmed by 3 bases and V by 9 bases; bases with no gene match: 2. Germline CDR1 reads MNHEY; CDR2 reads SVGAGI. DNA of the CDR3: TGTGCCAGTTGGGACAGGGACACTGAAGCTTTCTTT. Amino acids: CASWDRDTEAFF.

V gene TRBV7-9 combines with J gene TRBJ2-2; 7 bases match TRBD1. Trimming removed 3 bases from V and 6 bases from J; junction bases left unmatched: 1. Germline lookup yields CDR1 SEHNR and CDR2 FQNEAQ (reference sequence). The CDR3 totals 13 residues. CDR3 sequence (DNA): TGTGCCAGCAGCTTTCAGGGGGCCGGGGAGCTGTTTTTT. Amino acid sequence: CASSFQGAGELFF.

This clone is a singleton in its sample. The gene calls are TRBV9 and TRBJ2-3; D remains ambiguous. The CDR3 is 13 amino acids. V was shortened by 1 base and J by 1 base, with 4 bases between the two germline ends. Germline loops: CDR1 SGDLS, CDR2 YYNGEE. The CDR3 region is CASSVYGTDTQYF. The CDR3 DNA follows: TGTGCCAGCAGCGTATATGGCACAGATACGCAGTATTTT. Full variable domain (rest looked up from reference TRBV9 and TRBJ2-3): DSGVTQTPKHLITATGQRVTLRCSPRSGDLSVYWYQQSLDQGLQFLIQYYNGEERAKGNILERFSAQQFPDLHSELNLSSLELGDSALYFCASSVYGTDTQYFGPGTRLTVL.

This clone was seen once. This chain joins TRBV4-1 and TRBJ1-2, with D tentatively TRBD1 (5 bases). CDR1 is MGHRA, CDR2 YSYEKL, per germline. The CDR3 has 15 amino acids. V shed 0 bases and J shed 4 bases, with 12 bases lying between them. The CDR3 is CASSQDVGEPYGYTF. CDR3 nucleotide sequence: TGCGCCAGCAGCCAAGATGTAGGGGAACCCTATGGCTACACCTTC.

The sample holds a few counts of this clone. The chain has TRBV6-6 and TRBJ2-7, with TRBD2 matching 7 bases. CDR3 size: 15 residues. Germline V gene sequence: CDR1 MNHNY, CDR2 SVGAGI (reference sequence). Trimming at V came to 3 bases and at J to 0 bases, leaving 5 bases not matched to a gene. The CDR3 region is CASSYWGGSSYEQYF. CDR3 nucleotides: TGTGCCAGCAGTTATTGGGGGGGAAGCTCCTACGAGCAGTACTTC.

The V gene is TRBV12-3 or TRBV12-4, the J gene TRBJ1-5; TRBD1 is a possible D gene (5 bases). V shed 3 bases and J shed 4 bases, with 7 bases lying between them. The CDR3 runs 13 residues. The CDR3 sequence is CASSFSGNQPQHF. In nucleotides, the CDR3 is TGTGCCAGCAGTTTCTCAGGGAATCAGCCCCAGCATTTT.

The rearrangement uses TRBV6-5 and TRBJ2-7; the D gene is possibly TRBD2 (5 bases). Germline CDR1 MNHEY, CDR2 SVGAGI. Trimming took 8 bases from V and 7 from J, leaving 15 bases between them. CDR3 size: 12 residues. CDR3 loop: CASDEGSREQYF. The CDR3 region has the DNA TGTGCCAGCGACGAGGGATCTCGGGAGCAGTACTTC.

The V and J genes are TRBV14 and TRBJ2-7; TRBD2 is a possible D gene (6 bases). Germline CDR1 is SGHDN and CDR2 is FVKESK. CDR3 length: 15 residues. V was cut by 0 bases and J by 7 bases, with 16 bases left in between. DNA for the CDR3: TGTGCCAGCAGCCAAGAACGGACCGGGAGAGATGAGCAGTACTTC. Translation: CASSQERTGRDEQYF.

This chain connects TRBV5-1 to TRBJ2-5; 8 bases map to TRBD2. CDR3 length: 19 residues. Germline V gives CDR1 SGHRS, CDR2 YFSETQ. V trimming: 0 bases; J trimming: 2 bases; junction bases outside the gene matches: 15. The CDR3 sequence: CASSLGPWIAGTPQETQYF. The CDR3, as DNA: TGCGCCAGCAGCTTGGGACCCTGGATAGCGGGGACCCCACAAGAGACCCAGTACTTC. The full variable domain, its missing parts supplied by reference TRBV5-1 and TRBJ2-5, is KAGVTQTPRYLIKTRGQQVTLSCSPISGHRSVSWYQQTPGQGLQFLFEYFSETQRNKGNFPGRFSGRQFSNSRSEMNVSTLELGDSALYLCASSLGPWIAGTPQETQYFGPGTRLLVL.

The chain employs TRBV3-1 (or the pseudogene TRBV3-2) and TRBJ1-1, with 9 bases matching TRBD1. V was pared by 6 bases and J by 4 bases, with 3 bases of the junction left unmatched. Germline assignment: CDR1 LGHDT and CDR2 YNNKEL (reference sequence). The CDR3 has 13 residues. The CDR3 DNA reads TGTGCCAGCAGGGACAGGGGCTTCACTGAAGCTTTCTTT. It encodes CASRDRGFTEAFF.

The genes are TRBV6-5 and TRBJ1-5; 8 bases are shared with TRBD1. The CDR3 loop spans 15 amino acids. Germline values: CDR1 MNHEY, CDR2 SVGAGI. The V segment lost 6 bases and the J segment 2 bases; nucleotides outside the gene matches: 6. The DNA for the CDR3 is TGTGCCAGCAGAGACAGGGGAGGTGGCAATCAGCCCCAGCATTTT. It is translated as CASRDRGGGNQPQHF.

This clone was seen only once. This sequence joins TRBV6-2 or TRBV6-3 and TRBJ1-5; the match to TRBD1 covers 9 bases. Germline loops: CDR1 MNHEY, CDR2 SVGEGT. This CDR3 is 14 amino acids long. V lost 4 bases and J lost 6; bases outside the gene matches: 4. The CDR3 spells CASSSRQGGQPQHF. The CDR3 coding sequence is TGTGCCAGCAGTTCAAGACAGGGGGGTCAGCCCCAGCATTTT.

The chain recombines TRBV29-1 with TRBJ1-1; TRBD1 matches 7 bases. The CDR3 extends over 13 amino acids. The J segment lost 1 base and the V segment lost 7 bases, leaving 6 bases of the junction unmatched. CDR1 is SQVTM and CDR2 is ANQGSEA in the germline V gene. CDR3 residues: CSAARQGNTEAFF. The DNA for the CDR3 is TGCAGCGCCGCAAGACAGGGGAACACTGAAGCTTTCTTT.

This clone was picked up one time. The J gene is TRBJ2-7, the V gene TRBV27; TRBD2 matches 13 bases. The V segment lost 6 bases and the J segment 2 bases; nucleotides outside the gene matches: 4. Germline V gene sequence: CDR1 MNHEY, CDR2 SMNVEV (reference sequence). The CDR3 sequence is 15 residues long. The CDR3 protein is CASSSGTSGAYEQYF. The CDR3 DNA reads TGTGCCAGCAGCTCCGGGACTAGCGGGGCCTACGAGCAGTACTTC.

The rearrangement links TRBV7-9 to TRBJ1-6; D is unresolved. Trimming left V 5 bases short and J 8 bases short, with 7 bases between. Germline V lookup: CDR1 SEHNR, CDR2 FQNEAQ (reference sequence). This CDR3 is built from 12 residues. The CDR3 coding sequence is TGTGCCAGCAGCCAAGCTGATTCACCCCTCCACTTT. Translating it yields CASSQADSPLHF.

This chain connects TRBV7-3 to TRBJ2-6; D gene ambiguous. Trimming removed 6 bases at V and 0 bases at J, with 6 bases between. Germline CDR1 is SGHTA and CDR2 is FQGTGA. The CDR3 runs to 14 residues. Here the CDR3 DNA reads TGTGCCAGCAGTTTCAACTCTGGGGCCAACGTCCTGACTTTC. This translates into CASSFNSGANVLTF.

This clone was found a few times. The chain employs TRBV9 and TRBJ2-1; D perhaps matches TRBD2 (5 bases). Trimming removed 1 base at V and 8 bases at J, with 7 bases between. Germline-derived CDR1 and CDR2 are SGDLS and YYNGEE. The CDR3 is 12 residues long. The CDR3 reads CASSVLGDEQFF. The DNA for the CDR3 is TGTGCCAGCAGCGTATTGGGAGATGAGCAGTTCTTC. Full variable domain (missing parts from reference TRBV9 and TRBJ2-1): DSGVTQTPKHLITATGQRVTLRCSPRSGDLSVYWYQQSLDQGLQFLIQYYNGEERAKGNILERFSAQQFPDLHSELNLSSLELGDSALYFCASSVLGDEQFFGPGTRLTVL.

The chain has TRBV18 and TRBJ2-7; 8 bases align to TRBD1. Germline V lookup: CDR1 KGHSH, CDR2 LQKENI. The length of the CDR3 is 14 residues. The V gene end was trimmed by 2 bases and the J gene end by 5 bases; junction bases not matched to a gene: 5. This chain's CDR3 is CASSPGQGIHEQYF. CDR3 DNA sequence: TGTGCCAGCTCACCAGGACAGGGAATCCACGAGCAGTACTTC.

This clone turned up a few times. Given a much more abundant clone one base away, this may be a read error. The chain has TRBV2 and TRBJ1-1; D is undetermined. The germline V gene encodes CDR1 SNHLY and CDR2 FYNNEI. V lost 5 bases and J lost 4, with 5 bases in between. CDR3 size: 11 residues. The CDR3: CASSRGTEAFF. CDR3 in DNA: TGTGCCAGCAGTCGGGGCACTGAAGCTTTCTTT.

The CDR3 is CASSQVGGLGETQYF. CDR3 coding DNA: TGTGCCAGCAGCCAAGTGGGGGGGCTGGGGGAGACCCAGTACTTC. V and J are TRBV3-1 (or the pseudogene TRBV3-2) and TRBJ2-5; TRBD2 is a possible D gene (7 bases). V lost 1 base and J 5 bases, leaving 14 bases between the germline ends. In germline, CDR1 is LGHDT, CDR2 YNNKEL (reference sequence). The CDR3 covers 15 residues.

This clone was counted only a few times. This chain uses TRBV5-4 with TRBJ1-2; a weak D match, TRBD1 (5 bases). CDR1 is SGHNT, CDR2 YYREEE, per germline (reference sequence). CDR3 length: 16 amino acids. V was cut by 1 base and J by 4 bases, with 17 bases left in between. DNA of the CDR3: TGTGCCAGCAGCTTGAGCGGGGGAGGCGCTGGCTATGGCTACACCTTC. Protein sequence: CASSLSGGGAGYGYTF. Supplemented by reference TRBV5-4 and TRBJ1-2, the full variable domain reads ETGVTQSPTHLIKTRGQQVTLRCSSQSGHNTVSWYQQALGQGPQFIFQYYREEENGRGNFPPRFSGLQFPNYSSELNVNALELDDSALYLCASSLSGGGAGYGYTFGSGTRLTVV.

The genes are TRBV5-6 and TRBJ1-6; D possibly corresponds to TRBD1 (6 bases). Deletions cut 2 bases from V and 7 bases from J, with 16 bases between. The germline CDR1 and CDR2 sequences are SGHDT and YYEEEE. The CDR3 has 16 residues. CDR3 coding DNA: TGTGCCAGCAGCTTCGGCACAGGGTTAATGAATTCACCCCTCCACTTT. It codes for CASSFGTGLMNSPLHF.